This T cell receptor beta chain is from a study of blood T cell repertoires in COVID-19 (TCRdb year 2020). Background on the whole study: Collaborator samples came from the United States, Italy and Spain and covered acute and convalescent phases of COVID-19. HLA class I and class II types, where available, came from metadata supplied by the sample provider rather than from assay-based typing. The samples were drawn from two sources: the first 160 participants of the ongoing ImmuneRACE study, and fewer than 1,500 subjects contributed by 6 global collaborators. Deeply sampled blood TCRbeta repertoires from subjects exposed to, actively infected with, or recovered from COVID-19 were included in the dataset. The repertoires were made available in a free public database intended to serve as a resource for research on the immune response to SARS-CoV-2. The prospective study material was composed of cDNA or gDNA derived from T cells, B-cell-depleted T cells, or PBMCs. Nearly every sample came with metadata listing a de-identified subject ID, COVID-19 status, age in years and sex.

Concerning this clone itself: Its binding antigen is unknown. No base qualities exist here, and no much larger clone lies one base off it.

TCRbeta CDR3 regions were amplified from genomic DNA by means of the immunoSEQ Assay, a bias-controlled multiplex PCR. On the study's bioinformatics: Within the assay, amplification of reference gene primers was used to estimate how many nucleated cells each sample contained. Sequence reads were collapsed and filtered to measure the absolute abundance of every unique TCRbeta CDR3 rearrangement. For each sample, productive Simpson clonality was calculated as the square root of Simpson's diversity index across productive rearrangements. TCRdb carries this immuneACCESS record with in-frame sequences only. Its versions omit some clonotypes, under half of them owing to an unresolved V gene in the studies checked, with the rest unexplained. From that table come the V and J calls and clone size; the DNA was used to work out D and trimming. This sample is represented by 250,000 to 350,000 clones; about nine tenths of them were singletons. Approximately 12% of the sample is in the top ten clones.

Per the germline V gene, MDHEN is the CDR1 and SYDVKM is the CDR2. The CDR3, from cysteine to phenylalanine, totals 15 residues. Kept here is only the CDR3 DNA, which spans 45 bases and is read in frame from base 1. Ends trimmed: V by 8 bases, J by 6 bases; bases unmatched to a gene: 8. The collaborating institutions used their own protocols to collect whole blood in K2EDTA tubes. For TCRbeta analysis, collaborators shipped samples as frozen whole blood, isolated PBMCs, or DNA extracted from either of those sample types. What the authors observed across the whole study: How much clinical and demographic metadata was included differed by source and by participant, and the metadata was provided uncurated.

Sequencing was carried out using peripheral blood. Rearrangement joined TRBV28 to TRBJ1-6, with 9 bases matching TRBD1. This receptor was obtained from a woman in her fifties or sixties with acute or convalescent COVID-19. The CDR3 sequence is CASLTGGASNSPLHF. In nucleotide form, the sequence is TGTGCCAGCCTTACAGGGGGCGCGAGTAATTCACCCCTCCACTTT.